This entry is about one TCR beta chain. What it recognizes is unknown. These data originate in a study of T cell responses to AZD1222 COVID-19 vaccine. General study results and limits: Unmutated variant regions are reportedly targeted by nearly half of spike-specific TCRs. Donor demographics were predominantly white British with a female majority; clonal diversity may be underestimated. Only 5 or 6 AZD1222 recipients tested seropositive at baseline.

The repertoire was sequenced with immunoSEQ multiplex PCR; TCRdb's copy has only in-frame clones and lacks some. The table lists fewer than 85,000 clones, around 88% of them singletons. Looked up from germline, CDR1 is LNHDA and CDR2 is SQIVND (reference sequence). V was clipped by 3 bases and J by 4 bases, with 4 bases between them. The CDR3 covers 12 residues. Specimen: peripheral blood, collected on day 0 of AZD1222 vaccination. The origin of this receptor is an adult in good health. The chain has TRBV19 and TRBJ2-1; D unresolved. DNA of the CDR3: TGTGCCAGTAGTATCTTGTACAATGAGCAGTTCTTC. It codes for CASSILYNEQFF.